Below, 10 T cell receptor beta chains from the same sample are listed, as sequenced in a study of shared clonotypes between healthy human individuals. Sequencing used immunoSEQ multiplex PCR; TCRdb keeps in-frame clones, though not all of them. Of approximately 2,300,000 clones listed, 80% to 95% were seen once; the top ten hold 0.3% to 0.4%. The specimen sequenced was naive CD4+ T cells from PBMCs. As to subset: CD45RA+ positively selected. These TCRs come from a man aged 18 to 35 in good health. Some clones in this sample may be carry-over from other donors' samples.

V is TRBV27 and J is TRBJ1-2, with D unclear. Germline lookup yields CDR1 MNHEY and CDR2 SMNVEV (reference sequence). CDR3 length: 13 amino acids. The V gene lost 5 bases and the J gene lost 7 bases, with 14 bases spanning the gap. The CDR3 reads CASSKSDRSGYTF. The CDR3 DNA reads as TGTGCCAGCAGTAAAAGTGATCGAAGTGGCTACACCTTC.

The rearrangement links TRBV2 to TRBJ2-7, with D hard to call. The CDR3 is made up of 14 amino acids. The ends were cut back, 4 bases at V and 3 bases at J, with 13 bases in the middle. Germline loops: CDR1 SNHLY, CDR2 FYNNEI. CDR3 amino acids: CASSVAGTNYEQYF. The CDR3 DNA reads TGTGCCAGCAGTGTGGCAGGAACCAACTACGAGCAGTACTTC.

The CDR3 nucleotides are TGTGCCAGCATCGGAGAGGCTATAGCCAAAAACATTCAGTACTTC. Translating it yields CASIGEAIAKNIQYF. The chain joins TRBV28 to TRBJ2-4; D gene uncertain. The CDR3 runs 15 residues. V lost 7 bases and J lost 0, with 13 bases in between. Germline V gene sequence: CDR1 MDHEN, CDR2 SYDVKM.

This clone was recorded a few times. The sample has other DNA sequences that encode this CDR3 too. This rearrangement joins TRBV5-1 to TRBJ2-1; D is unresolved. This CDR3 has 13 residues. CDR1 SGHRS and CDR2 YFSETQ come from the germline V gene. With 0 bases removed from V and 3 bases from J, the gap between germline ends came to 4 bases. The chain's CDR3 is CASSLASYNEQFF. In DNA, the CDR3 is TGCGCCAGCAGCTTGGCTAGCTACAATGAGCAGTTCTTC.

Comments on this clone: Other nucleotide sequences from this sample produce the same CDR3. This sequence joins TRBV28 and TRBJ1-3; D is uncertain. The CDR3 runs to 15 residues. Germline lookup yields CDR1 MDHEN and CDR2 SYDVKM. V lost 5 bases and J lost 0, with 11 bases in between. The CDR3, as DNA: TGTGCCAGCAGTCCGGGCGGATTCTCTGGAAACACCATATATTTT. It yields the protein CASSPGGFSGNTIYF.

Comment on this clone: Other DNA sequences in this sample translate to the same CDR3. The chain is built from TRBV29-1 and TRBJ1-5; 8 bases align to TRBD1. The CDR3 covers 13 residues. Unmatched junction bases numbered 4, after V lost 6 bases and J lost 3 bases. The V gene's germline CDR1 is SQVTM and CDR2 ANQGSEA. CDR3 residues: CSVGQGYNQPQHF. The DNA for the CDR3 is TGCAGCGTAGGACAGGGATACAATCAGCCCCAGCATTTT.

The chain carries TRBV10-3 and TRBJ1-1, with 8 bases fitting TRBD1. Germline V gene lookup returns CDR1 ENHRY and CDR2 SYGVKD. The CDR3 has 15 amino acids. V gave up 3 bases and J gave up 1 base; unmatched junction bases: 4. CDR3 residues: CAISDDRGGNTEAFF. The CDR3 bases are TGTGCCATCAGTGATGACAGGGGAGGGAACACTGAAGCTTTCTTT.

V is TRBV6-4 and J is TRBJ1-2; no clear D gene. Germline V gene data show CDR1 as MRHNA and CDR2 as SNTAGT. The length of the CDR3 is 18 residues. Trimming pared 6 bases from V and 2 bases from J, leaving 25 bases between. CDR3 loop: CASSDFAGSSTGNYGYTF. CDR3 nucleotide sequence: TGTGCCAGCAGCGATTTCGCCGGGAGTTCAACGGGCAACTATGGCTACACCTTC.

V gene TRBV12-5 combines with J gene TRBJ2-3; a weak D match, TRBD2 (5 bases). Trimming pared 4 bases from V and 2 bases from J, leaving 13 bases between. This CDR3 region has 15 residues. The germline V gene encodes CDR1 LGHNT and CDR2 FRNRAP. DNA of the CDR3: TGTGCTAGTGGTTCGGGGAGTGGGTACACAGATACGCAGTATTTT. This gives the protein CASGSGSGYTDTQYF.

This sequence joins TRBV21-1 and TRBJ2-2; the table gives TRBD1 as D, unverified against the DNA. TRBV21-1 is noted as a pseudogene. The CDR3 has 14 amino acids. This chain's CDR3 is CASSQTENTGELFF. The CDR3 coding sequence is TGTGCCAGCAGCCAGACAGAGAACACCGGGGAGCTGTTTTTT.